These 14 T cell receptor beta chains share one sample of origin, sequenced in a study of blood T cell repertoires in COVID-19. Method: immunoSEQ multiplex PCR; TCRdb's copy keeps in-frame clones and lacks some. The table lists 160,000 or so clones, 87% of them singletons. Sequencing was done on a sample of PBMCs or T cells enriched from blood (not recorded which). The source of these receptors is a human donor with acute COVID-19. The donor label of this sample is uncertain.

This chain links TRBV20-1 with TRBJ2-5; 8 bases align to TRBD1. Per germline, CDR1 DFQATT and CDR2 SNEGSKA (reference sequence). V shed 3 bases, J shed 7 bases, and the junction held 13 bases outside the gene matches. CDR3 length equals 15 residues. In DNA form, the CDR3 reads TGCAGTGCTAGTGCCGGGACAGGAGCTTCGGGGACCCAGTACTTC. It is translated as CSASAGTGASGTQYF.

The V and J genes are TRBV12-3 or TRBV12-4 and TRBJ2-7, with a weak D call TRBD1 (6 bases). V dropped 6 bases and J dropped 0 bases, with 9 bases sitting between them. This CDR3 is 13 amino acids long. The CDR3 reads CASSWDNSYEQYF. The CDR3 DNA reads as TGTGCCAGCAGCTGGGACAACTCCTACGAGCAGTACTTC.

V and J are TRBV19 and TRBJ1-1; 9 nucleotides agree with TRBD1. V shed 5 bases and J 8 bases; nucleotides not matched to a gene: 3. This CDR3 has 12 residues. The V gene's germline CDR1 is LNHDA and CDR2 SQIVND (reference sequence). The CDR3 sequence is CASSGDRVEAFF. The CDR3 nucleotides read TGTGCCAGTAGTGGGGACAGGGTGGAAGCTTTCTTT.

To note about this clone: Within the sample, other DNA sequences also encode this same CDR3. This sequence joins TRBV11-2 and TRBJ1-1; TRBD1 aligns across 11 bases. The V gene end was trimmed by 4 bases and the J gene end by 5 bases; junction bases not matched to a gene: 3. Germline assignment: CDR1 SGHAT and CDR2 FQNNGV. The CDR3 is 14 amino acids. The CDR3 nucleotides are TGTGCCAGCAGCTCCGGGACAGGGGGGACTGAAGCTTTCTTT. As protein: CASSSGTGGTEAFF.

This sequence joins TRBV6-5 and TRBJ1-6; 7 bases map to TRBD1. Trimming at V came to 2 bases and at J to 2 bases, leaving 3 bases not matched to a gene. There are 16 residues in the CDR3. CDR1 is MNHEY, CDR2 SVGAGI, per germline. Here the CDR3 reads CASSYADRPYNSPLHF. For the CDR3, the DNA is TGTGCCAGCAGTTACGCGGACAGGCCCTATAATTCACCCCTCCACTTT.

V usage is TRBV21-1 and J usage is TRBJ2-7; no DNA check was done on the table's D call, TRBD2. TRBV21-1 is described as a pseudogene. The CDR3 consists of 17 residues. DNA for the CDR3: TGTGCCAGCAGCCGGAAACCGGGACTAGCGGGGGTTTACGAGCAGTACTTC. This sequence encodes CASSRKPGLAGVYEQYF.

The chain carries TRBV27 and TRBJ2-7; D possibly corresponds to TRBD2 (5 bases). CDR1 and CDR2 from the germline V gene are MNHEY and SMNVEV (reference sequence). This CDR3 has 15 amino acids. The germline V and J ends were trimmed by 0 bases and 2 bases, with 11 bases remaining between them. The CDR3 sequence: CASSLSSGSAYEQYF. In DNA, the CDR3 is TGTGCCAGCAGTTTATCGTCGGGGTCCGCCTACGAGCAGTACTTC.

CDR3 protein: CATAGGDTGELFF. The CDR3 DNA is TGTGCCACCGCGGGGGGGGACACCGGGGAGCTGTTTTTT. V is TRBV15 and J is TRBJ2-2, with 9 nucleotides matching TRBD2. This CDR3 is built from 13 residues. The V and J ends lost 8 bases and 3 bases, in that order; junction bases with no gene match: 1. In germline, CDR1 is LNHNV, CDR2 YYDKDF (reference sequence).

The sample holds one count of this clone. V is TRBV6-5 and J is TRBJ1-5, with D perhaps TRBD1 (5 bases). Germline V lookup: CDR1 MNHEY, CDR2 SVGAGI. Trimming took 8 bases from V and 4 from J, leaving 15 bases between them. This CDR3 contains 14 residues. Written as DNA, the CDR3 is TGTGCCAGCGACCGGGACTCATTGAATCAGCCCCAGCATTTT. The encoded protein is CASDRDSLNQPQHF.

This clone was detected a few times. V and J are TRBV18 and TRBJ1-5, with D unclear. This CDR3 region has 13 residues. Germline CDR1 reads KGHSH; CDR2 reads LQKENI. The germline V and J ends were trimmed by 2 bases and 4 bases, with 6 bases remaining between them. The CDR3 DNA is TGTGCCAGCTCACCATCCCAGAATCAGCCCCAGCATTTT. It codes for CASSPSQNQPQHF.

The rearrangement links TRBV10-3 to TRBJ2-7, with 7 bases matching TRBD1. Germline V gene lookup returns CDR1 ENHRY and CDR2 SYGVKD. The CDR3 extends over 15 amino acids. The V and J ends lost 2 bases and 7 bases, in that order; junction bases with no gene match: 11. CDR3 sequence reads: CAISEGQATTDEQYF. DNA for the CDR3: TGTGCCATCAGTGAGGGACAGGCAACAACAGATGAGCAGTACTTC.

The chain recombines TRBV9 with TRBJ1-1; 8 bases align to TRBD1. The CDR3 is 15 residues long. CDR1 and CDR2 from the germline V gene are SGDLS and YYNGEE. V lost 0 bases and J lost 5; bases outside the gene matches: 6. The CDR3, as DNA: TGTGCCAGCAGCGTAGAGGTCACAGGGGGGACTGAAGCTTTCTTT. It encodes CASSVEVTGGTEAFF.

The chain carries TRBV7-2 and TRBJ1-1; 9 nucleotides match TRBD1. The germline CDR1 and CDR2 sequences are SGHTA and FQGNSA. The CDR3 spans 14 residues. Trimming at V came to 5 bases and at J to 4 bases, leaving 5 bases not matched to a gene. The chain's CDR3 is CASSPRDRVTEAFF. CDR3 in DNA: TGTGCCAGCAGCCCCCGGGACAGGGTCACTGAAGCTTTCTTT.

The V gene is TRBV18, the J gene TRBJ2-7; the match to TRBD2 covers 7 bases. This CDR3 contains 14 residues. In germline, CDR1 is KGHSH, CDR2 LQKENI. V gave up 3 bases and J gave up 5 bases; unmatched junction bases: 7. The CDR3 reads CASSPRGGWNEQYF. The CDR3 DNA reads TGTGCCAGCTCACCTCGGGGAGGGTGGAACGAGCAGTACTTC.